This T cell receptor beta chain came from a study of cytomegalovirus exposure and HLA in healthy donors (dated by TCRdb to about 2017). Regarding the study in general: The 670 or so repertoires of the first cohort and the roughly 110 validation repertoires were produced on the same platform, according to a later analysis. The study aimed to test whether cataloging public T cell receptors could reveal signatures of past pathogen exposure. Besides the first cohort of around 670 subjects, a separate validation cohort made up of 120 different subjects was used. The study combined high-throughput TCR immunosequencing, statistical association of individual TCRs with disease status, and machine learning to predict cytomegalovirus infection status. Study-wide findings and limitations: In vitro tests confirmed that a few of the cytomegalovirus-associated TCR beta chains recognize cytomegalovirus antigens. The study listed 150 to 200 TCR beta chains as associated with cytomegalovirus. According to the authors, the approach could potentially be generalized to other disease states and immunological phenotypes. A later analysis had no HLA typing for the validation cohort, so co-occurrence there was scored across all 120 repertoires. Subsequent analysis determined that TCRs grouped into clusters in the first cohort also showed a tendency toward co-occurrence across the 120 or so validation repertoires, and approximately 93% of cluster scores exceeded 0. Cytomegalovirus status was reported to be diagnosed by the classifier with high specificity and sensitivity in both the original and validation cohorts. Most TCR sequences were seen in very few donors, while some public TCRs were found in many individuals.

Separate from the approximately 730-subject first cohort, the validation cohort of roughly 110 subjects was the group to which the donors belonged. In its sample, this clone was seen once. It lacks a known antigen. No quality values exist for individual bases; no much larger clone is one base distant. The receptor library was made with the immunoSEQ multiplex PCR assay. As for the original processing: A statistical classification framework was built for diagnosing cytomegalovirus status from the catalog of TCR beta chain sequences. The immuneACCESS repertoire file appears here via TCRdb, limited to in-frame rearrangements. These files lack a portion of the clones; in checked studies, under half of the deficit traces to unresolved V genes, and the cause of the others is not known. V, J and clone size are those of that table, while D and trimming were read from the DNA. Across this sample there are 160,000 or so clones, with just under 90% seen only once. 1.4% of the sample is taken by the ten largest.

This receptor was obtained from a woman under 40 in good health and CMV-seronegative. Sample: PBMCs.

The CDR3 has the sequence CASSQGTSDYGYTF. The nucleotides read TGTGCCAGCAGCCAAGGAACGAGCGACTATGGCTACACCTTC. The rearranged segments are TRBV4-2 and TRBJ1-2, with the D gene call left open. The V and J ends are trimmed by 1 base and 3 bases, leaving 9 bases between them. CDR1 and CDR2, looked up from the germline V gene, are LGHNA and YNFKEQ. From its cysteine to its phenylalanine, the CDR3 spans 14 amino acids. Left in the record is the CDR3 DNA by itself, 42 bases read in frame from the first base.